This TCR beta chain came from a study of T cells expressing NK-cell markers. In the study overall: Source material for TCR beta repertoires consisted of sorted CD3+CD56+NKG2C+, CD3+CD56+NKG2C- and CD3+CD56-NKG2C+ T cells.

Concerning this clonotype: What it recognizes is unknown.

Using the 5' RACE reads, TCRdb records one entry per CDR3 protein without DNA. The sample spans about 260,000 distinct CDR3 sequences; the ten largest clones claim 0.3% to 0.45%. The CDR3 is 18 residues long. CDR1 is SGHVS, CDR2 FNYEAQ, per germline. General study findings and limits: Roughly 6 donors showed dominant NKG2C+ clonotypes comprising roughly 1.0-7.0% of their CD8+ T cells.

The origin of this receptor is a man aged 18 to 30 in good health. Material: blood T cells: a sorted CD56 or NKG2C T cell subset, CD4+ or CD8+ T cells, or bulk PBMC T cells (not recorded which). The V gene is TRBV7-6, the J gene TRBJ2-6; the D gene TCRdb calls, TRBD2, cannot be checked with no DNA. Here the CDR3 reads CASSLERLAGSGANVLTF.